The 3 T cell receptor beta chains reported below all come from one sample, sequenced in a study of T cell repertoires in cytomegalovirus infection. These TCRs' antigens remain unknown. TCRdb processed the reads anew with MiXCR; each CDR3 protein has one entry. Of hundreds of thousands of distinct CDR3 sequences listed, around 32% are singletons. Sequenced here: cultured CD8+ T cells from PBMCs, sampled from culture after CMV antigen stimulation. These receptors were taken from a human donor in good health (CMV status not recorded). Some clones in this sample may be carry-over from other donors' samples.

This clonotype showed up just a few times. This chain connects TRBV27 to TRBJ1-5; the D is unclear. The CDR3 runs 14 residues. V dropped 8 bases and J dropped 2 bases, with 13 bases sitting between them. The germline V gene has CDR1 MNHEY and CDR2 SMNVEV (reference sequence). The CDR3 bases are TGTGCCAGCGGACCCTTGCCTGGCAATCAGCCCCAGCATTTT. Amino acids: CASGPLPGNQPQHF.

The CDR3 protein is CSALDRLLAKNIQYF. The DNA for the CDR3 is TGCAGTGCCCTCGACAGATTACTAGCCAAAAACATTCAGTACTTC. The genes are TRBV20-1 and TRBJ2-4; D is perhaps TRBD1 (5 bases). The CDR3 loop spans 15 amino acids. CDR1 and CDR2 (germline): DFQATT, SNEGSKA (reference sequence). V lost 6 bases and J lost 0, with 15 bases in between.

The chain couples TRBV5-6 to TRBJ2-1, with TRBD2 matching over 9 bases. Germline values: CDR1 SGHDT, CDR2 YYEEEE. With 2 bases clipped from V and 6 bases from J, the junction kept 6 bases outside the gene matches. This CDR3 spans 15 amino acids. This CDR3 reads CASSFAGGLFNEQFF. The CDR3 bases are TGTGCCAGCAGCTTCGCGGGGGGGCTTTTCAATGAGCAGTTCTTC.